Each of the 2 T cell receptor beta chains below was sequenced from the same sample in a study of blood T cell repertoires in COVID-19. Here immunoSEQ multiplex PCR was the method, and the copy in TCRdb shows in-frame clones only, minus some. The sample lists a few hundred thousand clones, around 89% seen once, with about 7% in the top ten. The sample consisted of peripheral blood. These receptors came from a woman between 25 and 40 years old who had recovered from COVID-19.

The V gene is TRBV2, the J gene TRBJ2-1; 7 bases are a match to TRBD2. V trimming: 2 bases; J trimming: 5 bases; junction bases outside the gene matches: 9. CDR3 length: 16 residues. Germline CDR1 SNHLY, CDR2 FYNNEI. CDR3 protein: CASSEPPAGLDNEQFF. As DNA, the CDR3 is TGTGCCAGCAGTGAACCCCCAGCGGGGCTGGACAATGAGCAGTTCTTC.

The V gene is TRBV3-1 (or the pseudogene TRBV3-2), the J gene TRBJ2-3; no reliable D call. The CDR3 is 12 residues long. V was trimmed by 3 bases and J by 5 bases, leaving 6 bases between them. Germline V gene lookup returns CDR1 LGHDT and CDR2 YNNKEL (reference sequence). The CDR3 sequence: CASSHARDTQYF. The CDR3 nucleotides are TGTGCCAGCAGCCACGCGAGAGATACGCAGTATTTT.